This paragraph covers one T cell receptor beta chain sequence. How the authors handled the data: Amplification of reference gene primers was used by the study to estimate nucleated cell counts. Profiling relied on immunoSEQ multiplex PCR, and the TCRdb table lists in-frame clones only, not all of them. The V and J calls and clone size are taken from that table; D and trimming were inferred from the DNA. The sample has about 170,000 clones, over 80% seen once. This sample is drawn from a study of blood T cell repertoires in COVID-19. Study summary: Acute and convalescent COVID-19 specimens originated in the United States, Italy and Spain. In each case, the material was cDNA or gDNA derived from T cells, B-cell-depleted T cells, or PBMCs.

The germline V and J ends were trimmed by 0 bases and 0 bases, with 13 bases remaining between them. The CDR3 consists of 18 residues. Germline V CDR1 and CDR2: SGDLS, YYNGEE. The sequence was collected from a woman between 70 and 85 years old with acute or convalescent COVID-19. The sequencing input was peripheral blood. This chain connects TRBV9 to TRBJ2-6; tentatively, D is TRBD1 (6 bases). CDR3 residues: CASSVGVGANSGANVLTF. CDR3 DNA sequence: TGTGCCAGCAGCGTAGGGGTGGGGGCCAACTCTGGGGCCAACGTCCTGACTTTC.